Listed here is a single T cell receptor beta chain. The antigen is not known. The entry originates in a study of regulatory T cells in long-lasting Graves disease. Study conclusions and caveats: Examination was confined to peripheral blood, excluding thyroid tissue. Newly diagnosed patients had higher TCR diversity than persistent Graves' patients did.

Building the TCR beta libraries relied on iRepertoire HTBI primers, and CDR3 regions underwent Arm-PCR. Original processing notes: The samples yielded approximately 62 TRBV and 14 to 15 TRBJ segments. TCRdb ran MiXCR on the multiplex PCR reads and lists one entry per CDR3 protein. The V and J calls here are based on TCRdb, not the publication. This table has fewer than 600,000 distinct CDR3 sequences, 20% to 25% appearing once. Stated time point: persistent/refractory GD, antithyroid drugs over 5 years with positive TRAb. Preparation of the TCR library used RNA extracted from PBMCs. The sample here was peripheral blood mononuclear cells (PBMCs), taken when the disease was refractory, from a patient treated with antithyroid drugs. This clonotype was obtained from a female donor with Graves disease.

As DNA, the CDR3 is TGTGCCACCAGCAGAGTACAGTTTTCCTACGAGCAGTACTTC. Translated, it gives CATSRVQFSYEQYF. The rearrangement links TRBV15 to TRBJ2-7; no firm D call. The V gene's germline CDR1 is LNHNV and CDR2 YYDKDF (reference sequence). The V gene lost 1 base and the J gene lost 1 base, with 8 bases spanning the gap. CDR3 length: 14 residues.